This is a list of T cell receptor beta chains from one sample in a study of blood T cell repertoires in COVID-19. Profiled with immunoSEQ multiplex PCR; TCRdb holds only in-frame clones, not every one. Of more than 75,000 clones in the sample, about 86% are singletons; the top ten hold 7.5% to 9.5%. The sample comprised peripheral blood. These receptors came from a woman in her 70s with acute or convalescent COVID-19. Each CDR3 is given with its conserved first and last residue. The order of the fields is CDR3 protein, V gene.

CASSRDRDYGYTF	TRBV3-1/TRBV3-2
CASSPRTARVVYEQYF	TRBV13
CASSEVRLFAGGQETQYF	TRBV2
CASSLGQGSEQYF	TRBV11-3
CASSPRTGGNSPLHF	TRBV7-8
CASSLRWGETEAFF	TRBV7-2
CASSQHRDSNYGYTF	TRBV5-1
CASISQGVNTEAFF	TRBV2
CSVDGNRGTDYGYTF	TRBV29-1
CASSTNRGYGTEAFF	TRBV5-4
CASSRGKVPKETQYF	TRBV28
CASSQEIAGTNTGELFF	TRBV4-2
CASSTGGKAKNIQYF	TRBV14
CASSYGGTNTGELFF	TRBV6-5
CASSGDLDYEQYF	TRBV7-9
CASSPGTAMKTQYF	TRBV19
CASSLDTRTLGEKLFF	TRBV5-1
CASSLVFTDRNTEAFF	TRBV5-6
CASSPGREQYF	TRBV19
CASSPRTGLWYEQYF	TRBV11-2
CASSTDRAFYGYTF	TRBV7-8
CASSLRIPRTGGNSPLHF	TRBV5-4
CAWSHIGRGARTYEQYF	TRBV30
CASSESPKGDIRYF	TRBV10-1
CASRRSGNTEAFF	TRBV6-5
CASSLAVGYEQYF	TRBV5-1
CASSLHGSGTDTQYF	TRBV5-1
CASSQTGTGNYEQYF	TRBV6-5
CASSPWTATYEQYF	TRBV11-2
CSASPGTGNTIYF	TRBV20-1
CASSMGPGDTEAFF	TRBV5-1
CASSVGQGRGRTEAFF	TRBV9
CASSMGQVDSPLHF	TRBV19
CAWSYNRVDTEAFF	TRBV30
CASSLIQRGTSGRDSYNEQFF	TRBV7-3
CASSWGQERVETQYF	TRBV5-1
CASSRDRKETQYF	TRBV7-3
CASSPPVALTGARGYTF	TRBV18
CASSGLRRVTSGRGNEQFF	TRBV6-1
CASSRSGGGDTEAFF	TRBV18
CASSPGPGGLYEQYF	TRBV9
CASSGTGGAINEQFF	TRBV5-8
CASSQDGSRSSYNEQFF	TRBV4-2
CASSTSSPGSNSPLHF	TRBV5-4
CASSEAGQGVYEQYF	TRBV2
CASSGGTGIDRGYTF	TRBV25-1
CASSQDLQGFNEQFF	TRBV3-1/TRBV3-2
CASRLISGLVDTEAFF	TRBV28
CASSQAITGRDYGYTF	TRBV4-2
CASSQAGLAGAYNEQFF	TRBV3-1/TRBV3-2
CASSNRQAGIQYF	TRBV3-1/TRBV3-2
CATSEGGGSTDTQYF	TRBV24-1
CASKSSGRGLGEQYF	TRBV6-5
CASSLALMSGGYGYTF	TRBV5-1
CASSLIGGQPQHF	TRBV5-1
CASTAGRTQLAKNIQYF	TRBV19
CASSSPGGREGTEAFF	TRBV13
CASRAFPNTEAFF	TRBV7-8
CASSIGQGSNNEQFF	TRBV19